The clone carrying this TCR beta chain was seen at least ten times. The data were obtained in a study of T cells in Graves' hyperthyroidism and ophthalmopathy. TCR beta CDR3 sequences were amplified from RNA transcripts. Primed by the HTBI set, a first-round RT-PCR was run on the TCR CDR3. MiXCR was run by TCRdb on the multiplex PCR reads, yielding one entry per CDR3 protein. The sample has around 690,000 distinct CDR3 sequences; approximately 15% are singletons. The CDR3 sequence is 16 residues long. V was shortened by 5 bases and J by 5 bases, with 18 bases between the two germline ends. The chain has TRBV12-3 or TRBV12-4 and TRBJ2-2, with a weak D call TRBD1 (6 bases). The TCR sequence derives from a man aged 50-59 years with Graves' hyperthyroidism. The sequencing sample was made of blood. The CDR3 sequence: CASSPQAGALTGELFF. CDR3 bases: TGTGCCAGCAGTCCTCAGGCAGGGGCGCTAACCGGGGAGCTGTTTTTT.